This T cell receptor (beta chain) emerged from a study of CD8+CD57+ T cells in acquired aplastic anemia. Study details: The average for DNA from sorted CD4+ and CD8+ cells was approximately 3.2 ug. The study, taken as a whole, reports: The same twenty-nine CD8+ CDR3 sequences occurred in patients and in controls.

Flow cytometry had shown expanded CD8+CD57+ cells in the patients chosen for sequencing. Every patient had severe acquired aplastic anemia. At blood sampling, none of the patients had yet received therapy. This clonotype was counted at least ten times. Antigen unknown. The use of genomic DNA as template underpinned the TCR beta VDJ and CDR3 profiling. TCRdb itself ran the reads through MiXCR, one entry per CDR3 protein. The sample records around 430,000 distinct CDR3 sequences, less than 35% being singletons. With V trimmed by 7 bases and J by 6 bases, 7 bases remained unmatched. The V gene's germline CDR1 is SNHLY and CDR2 FYNNEI. The length of the CDR3 is 14 residues.

The material sequenced was sorted CD4+, CD8+, or CD8+CD57+ T cells (not recorded which) from PBMCs. This receptor was identified in a human donor with aplastic anemia. The genes are TRBV2 and TRBJ1-4; 8 bases agree with TRBD1. The CDR3 coding sequence is TGTGCCAGCAATCGTGAGGACAGGGATGAAAAACTGTTTTTT. As protein: CASNREDRDEKLFF.